The 7 T cell receptor beta chains reported below all come from one sample, sequenced in a study of tumor-infiltrating lymphocytes in localized non-small cell lung cancer. Here immunoSEQ multiplex PCR was the method, and the copy in TCRdb shows in-frame clones only, minus some. Among 2,700 or so clones, 65% to 80% were seen once, and the ten largest hold about 16%. The sequenced sample consisted of uninvolved lung tissue not adjacent to the tumor. The receptors here all came from a human donor with non-small cell lung cancer.

This clone was seen only a few times. The rearrangement uses TRBV27 and TRBJ1-2, with D tentatively TRBD1 (6 bases). This CDR3 is built from 14 residues. With 3 bases removed from V and 4 bases from J, the gap between germline ends came to 12 bases. Germline V gene lookup returns CDR1 MNHEY and CDR2 SMNVEV (reference sequence). The CDR3 DNA reads TGTGCCAGCAGTTTCCGGGGGGCGGGCTATGGCTACACCTTC. This codes for CASSFRGAGYGYTF.

The gene calls are TRBV10-2 and TRBJ2-1; 7 nucleotides match TRBD2. This CDR3 has 15 residues. J gave up 5 bases and V 6 bases, and 10 bases lay outside the gene matches. Germline CDR1 and CDR2: WSHSY and SAAADI. The CDR3 DNA is TGCGCCAGCAGAACCGGGGGGTCTTCAGACAATGAGCAGTTCTTC. Protein: CASRTGGSSDNEQFF.

The rearrangement links TRBV30 to TRBJ2-1; unclear D gene. CDR1 is GTSNPN, CDR2 SVGIG, per germline (reference sequence). This CDR3 region has 14 residues. V was shortened by 0 bases and J by 2 bases, with 8 bases between the two germline ends. The CDR3 loop reads CAWSVLATYNEQFF. The CDR3 nucleotides are TGTGCCTGGAGTGTACTGGCAACCTACAATGAGCAGTTCTTC.

This clone was counted once. The V call is TRBV28, the J call TRBJ2-1; TRBD2 aligns across 8 bases. V lost 4 bases and J lost 7; bases outside the gene matches: 12. This CDR3 is 16 amino acids long. Germline CDR1 MDHEN, CDR2 SYDVKM. The CDR3 here is CASSSFTLSSGNEQFF. The CDR3 DNA reads as TGTGCCAGCAGTTCCTTTACCCTATCTAGCGGGAATGAGCAGTTCTTC.

The chain has TRBV2 and TRBJ2-7; 8 nucleotides agree with TRBD1. The length of the CDR3 is 11 residues. CDR1 is SNHLY, CDR2 FYNNEI, per germline. The V gene end was trimmed by 10 bases and the J gene end by 6 bases; junction bases not matched to a gene: 5. The CDR3 spells CANGQGTEQYF. The CDR3 DNA follows: TGTGCCAACGGACAGGGAACCGAGCAGTACTTC.

This chain uses TRBV7-6 with TRBJ2-7; 7 bases are shared with TRBD2. CDR1 and CDR2 (germline): SGHVS, FNYEAQ. The CDR3 covers 14 residues. V shed 3 bases and J 1 base; nucleotides not matched to a gene: 3. CDR3 coding DNA: TGTGCCAGCAGCTTGAGCGGGGATTCCTACGAGCAGTACTTC. This encodes CASSLSGDSYEQYF.

The genes are TRBV7-9 and TRBJ1-1; D call uncertain. This CDR3 contains 13 residues. Germline CDR1 is SEHNR and CDR2 is FQNEAQ (reference sequence). V was trimmed by 1 base and J by 5 bases, leaving 8 bases between them. CDR3 bases: TGTGCCAGCAGCTTAGAAGTAGGTACTGAAGCTTTCTTT. It is translated as CASSLEVGTEAFF.